This TCR beta chain stems from a study of human T cells and chemical hapten exposure. The sample holds many counts of this clonotype. Antigen: not known. As originally analysed: Sampled TCR counts reached a median of 95,638 per sample, with values ranging from roughly 20,000 to 700,000. TCRdb fed the RACE reads into MiXCR, producing one record per CDR3 protein. TCRdb, not the authors, supplied the V and J calls. The data show roughly 180,000 distinct CDR3 sequences, 20% to 25% seen once. Sample time point: patch test 1, 2 weeks after DPC sensitization. Treatment defined: therapeutic diphenylcyclopropenone sensitization with weekly scalp DPC. This CDR3 has 16 amino acids. J lost 5 bases, V lost 3 bases, and 6 bases had no gene match. Germline-derived CDR1 and CDR2 are SGDLS and YYNGEE. Study-wide results and caveats: Patch test score was positively correlated with the counts of PT1 expanded TCRs.

This chain uses TRBV9 with TRBJ2-5, with 14 bases fitting TRBD2. The specimen comprised whole blood, sampled in connection with sensitization to the hapten diphenylcyclopropenone (DPC). The receptor's source is a woman in her forties or fifties with alopecia areata. Some clones in this sample may be carry-over from other donors' samples. CDR3 protein: CASSAGGTSGSETQYF. The CDR3 DNA reads TGTGCCAGCAGCGCAGGCGGGACTAGCGGGAGTGAGACCCAGTACTTC.